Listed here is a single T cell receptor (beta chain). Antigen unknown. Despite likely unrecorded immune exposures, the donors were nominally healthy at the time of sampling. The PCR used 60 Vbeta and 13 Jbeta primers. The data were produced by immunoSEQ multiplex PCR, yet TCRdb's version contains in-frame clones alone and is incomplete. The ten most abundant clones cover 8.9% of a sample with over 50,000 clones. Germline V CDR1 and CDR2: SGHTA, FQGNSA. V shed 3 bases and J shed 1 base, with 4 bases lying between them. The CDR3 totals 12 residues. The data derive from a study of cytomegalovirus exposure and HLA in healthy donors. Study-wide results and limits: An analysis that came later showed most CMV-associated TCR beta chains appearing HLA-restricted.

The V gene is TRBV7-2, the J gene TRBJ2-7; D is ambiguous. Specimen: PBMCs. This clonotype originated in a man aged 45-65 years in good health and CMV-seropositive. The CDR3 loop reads CASSFQSYEQYF. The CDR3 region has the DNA TGTGCCAGCAGCTTTCAATCCTACGAGCAGTACTTC.